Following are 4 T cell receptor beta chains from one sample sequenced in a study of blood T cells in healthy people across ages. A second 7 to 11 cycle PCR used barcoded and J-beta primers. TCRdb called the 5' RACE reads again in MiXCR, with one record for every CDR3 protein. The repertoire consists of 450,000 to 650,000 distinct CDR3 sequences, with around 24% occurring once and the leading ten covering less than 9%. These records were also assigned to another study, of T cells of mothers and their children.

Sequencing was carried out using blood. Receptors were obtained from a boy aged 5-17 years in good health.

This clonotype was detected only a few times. CDR3 residues: CASSWLGPGSYNEQFF. CDR3 in DNA: TGTGCCAGCAGCTGGCTCGGCCCTGGCTCCTACAATGAGCAGTTCTTC. The J gene is TRBJ2-1, the V gene TRBV11-2, with D hard to call. This CDR3 region has 16 residues. The V gene lost 4 bases and the J gene lost 0 bases, with 13 bases spanning the gap. Per germline, CDR1 SGHAT and CDR2 FQNNGV.

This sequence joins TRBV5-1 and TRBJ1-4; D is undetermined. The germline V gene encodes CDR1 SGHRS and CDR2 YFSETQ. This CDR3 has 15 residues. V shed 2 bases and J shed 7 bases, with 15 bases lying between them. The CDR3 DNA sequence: TGCGCCAGCAGCTTATGGACCACGGGAACTGAAAAACTGTTTTTT. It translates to CASSLWTTGTEKLFF.

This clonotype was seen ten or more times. The DNA of the CDR3 is TGTGCCAGCAGTTTCGGAACAGGGGACCAAGAGACCCAGTACTTC. It yields the protein CASSFGTGDQETQYF. V gene TRBV12-3 or TRBV12-4 combines with J gene TRBJ2-5, with 7 bases fitting TRBD1. The CDR3 extends over 15 amino acids. V was clipped by 3 bases and J by 0 bases; unmatched bases: 4.

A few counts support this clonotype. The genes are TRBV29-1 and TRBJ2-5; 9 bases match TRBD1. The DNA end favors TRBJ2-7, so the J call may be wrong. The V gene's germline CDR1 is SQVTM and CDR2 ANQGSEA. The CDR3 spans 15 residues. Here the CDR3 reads CSVEGGTGPLYEQYF. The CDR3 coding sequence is TGCAGCGTTGAAGGGGGGACAGGGCCCCTCTACGAGCAGTACTTC.